These 23 T cell receptor beta chains came from one sample sequenced in a study of cytomegalovirus exposure and HLA in healthy donors. This PCR relied on a set of 60 Vbeta primers and 13 Jbeta primers. Only in-frame clones appear in the TCRdb table, and some are missing; sequencing was by immunoSEQ multiplex PCR. The sample includes 120,000 or so clones, about 78% of them seen just once. The source material was PBMCs. All receptors come from a woman aged 35 to 49 in good health and CMV-seropositive.

This clone appeared a few times. The V and J genes are TRBV13 and TRBJ1-2, with D maybe TRBD1 (6 bases). The germline V and J ends were trimmed by 5 bases and 1 base, with 17 bases remaining between them. Germline CDR1 and CDR2: PRHDT and FYEKMQ (reference sequence). The length of the CDR3 is 16 residues. The CDR3 spells CASSQNARTDNYGYTF. Written as DNA, the CDR3 is TGTGCCAGCAGCCAAAACGCGAGGACAGATAACTATGGCTACACCTTC.

Notes on this clone: The same CDR3 arises from other DNA sequences in this sample as well. The DNA of the CDR3 is TGTGCCAGCAGTTACGGGCGGGAAGAGACCCAGTACTTC. This codes for CASSYGREETQYF. The chain is built from TRBV6-5 and TRBJ2-5; D may be TRBD2 (5 bases). CDR1 MNHEY and CDR2 SVGAGI come from the germline V gene. The CDR3 has 13 amino acids. The ends were cut back, 2 bases at V and 3 bases at J, with 7 bases in the middle.

This clone has only a few counts. The chain employs TRBV2 and TRBJ2-7; maybe TRBD2 (5 bases). V lost 7 bases and J lost 5, with 15 bases in between. This CDR3 contains 13 residues. Germline CDR1 SNHLY, CDR2 FYNNEI. For the CDR3, the DNA is TGTGCCAGCAATGGTTTTCGGACTGACGAGCAGTACTTC. Encoded protein: CASNGFRTDEQYF.

This chain joins TRBV2 and TRBJ1-1, with D tentatively TRBD1 (5 bases). This CDR3 is 15 amino acids long. Trimming removed 8 bases at V and 0 bases at J, with 16 bases between. Germline CDR1 and CDR2: SNHLY and FYNNEI. The CDR3 region has the DNA TGTGCCAGCGAGAAATTAGACAGTCTGAACACTGAAGCTTTCTTT. Its translation is CASEKLDSLNTEAFF.

The J gene is TRBJ1-5, the V gene TRBV19, with 10 bases that match TRBD1. The V and J ends lost 6 bases and 6 bases, in that order; junction bases with no gene match: 8. The V gene's germline CDR1 is LNHDA and CDR2 SQIVND (reference sequence). The CDR3 covers 15 residues. Here the CDR3 DNA reads TGTGCCAGTAGACCGACAGGGGGCCGAAGTCAGCCCCAGCATTTT. Translating gives CASRPTGGRSQPQHF.

This clone was counted only a few times. V gene TRBV11-1 combines with J gene TRBJ2-1; 7 nucleotides align to TRBD2. V was clipped by 5 bases and J by 2 bases; unmatched bases: 3. Germline loops: CDR1 SGHAT, CDR2 FQDESV (reference sequence). The CDR3 contains 14 residues. The CDR3 protein is CASSLGGAYNEQFF. Written as DNA, the CDR3 is TGTGCCAGCAGCCTTGGGGGGGCCTACAATGAGCAGTTCTTC.

This clone was seen more than once but under ten times. J is TRBJ2-7 and V is TRBV7-3, with a possible D match to TRBD1 (6 bases). The CDR3 loop spans 13 amino acids. CDR1 is SGHTA, CDR2 FQGTGA, per germline. The V gene lost 5 bases and the J gene lost 0 bases, with 8 bases spanning the gap. The DNA of the CDR3 is TGTGCCAGCAGCCCGGACAGCTCCTACGAGCAGTACTTC. It specifies CASSPDSSYEQYF.

J is TRBJ2-3 and V is TRBV4-3; no clear D. The germline V gene encodes CDR1 LGHNA and CDR2 YSLEER. This CDR3 has 14 amino acids. The V end lost 3 bases, the J end lost 0 bases, and 7 bases lay between the germline ends. In DNA form, the CDR3 reads TGCGCCAGCAGCCATGAAACTAGCACAGATACGCAGTATTTT. Protein: CASSHETSTDTQYF.

This clone was seen a few times. This chain uses TRBV9 with TRBJ1-3, with a possible D match to TRBD1 (6 bases). Deletions cut 4 bases from V and 4 bases from J, with 12 bases between. Germline V CDR1 and CDR2: SGDLS, YYNGEE. This CDR3 is built from 14 residues. Written as DNA, the CDR3 is TGTGCCAGCAGCTTCCGGGACAACGGAAACACCATATATTTT. Translating gives CASSFRDNGNTIYF. The full variable domain, with the rest looked up from reference TRBV9 and TRBJ1-3, is DSGVTQTPKHLITATGQRVTLRCSPRSGDLSVYWYQQSLDQGLQFLIQYYNGEERAKGNILERFSAQQFPDLHSELNLSSLELGDSALYFCASSFRDNGNTIYFGEGSWLTVV.

The chain joins TRBV7-2 to TRBJ1-1, with D possibly matching TRBD1 (6 bases). Germline CDR1 reads SGHTA; CDR2 reads FQGNSA. V was shortened by 7 bases and J by 1 base, with 13 bases between the two germline ends. This CDR3 spans 14 amino acids. CDR3 sequence (DNA): TGTGCCAGCACCCCACAGGGCTGGAACACTGAAGCTTTCTTT. Translated: CASTPQGWNTEAFF. Looking up the rest from reference TRBV7-2 and TRBJ1-1 gives the full variable domain: GAGVSQSPSNKVTEKGKDVELRCDPISGHTALYWYRQSLGQGLEFLIYFQGNSAPDKSGLPSDRFSAERTGGSVSTLTIQRTQQEDSAVYLCASTPQGWNTEAFFGQGTRLTVV.

The chain is built from TRBV7-9 and TRBJ2-1, with 9 bases that match TRBD2. This CDR3 comprises 15 residues. Germline CDR1 reads SEHNR; CDR2 reads FQNEAQ (reference sequence). Trimming removed 1 base from V and 7 bases from J; junction bases left unmatched: 5. CDR3 region: CASSLEIAGVNEQFF. The CDR3 coding sequence is TGTGCCAGCAGCTTAGAAATAGCGGGGGTAAATGAGCAGTTCTTC.

This chain connects TRBV5-1 to TRBJ2-7; TRBD1 matches 8 bases. With 4 bases clipped from V and 5 bases from J, the junction kept 11 bases outside the gene matches. Germline loops: CDR1 SGHRS, CDR2 YFSETQ. The CDR3 spans 15 residues. Written as DNA, the CDR3 is TGCGCCAGCAGCCCCGGAGGCAGGGGGCCTGACGAGCAGTACTTC. Its protein product is CASSPGGRGPDEQYF.

V and J are TRBV7-2 and TRBJ1-1, with D maybe TRBD1 (5 bases). CDR3 length equals 14 residues. V was cut by 5 bases and J by 1 base, with 11 bases left in between. Germline assignment: CDR1 SGHTA and CDR2 FQGNSA. CDR3 sequence: CASSDPGGNTEAFF. CDR3 in DNA: TGTGCCAGCAGCGATCCGGGGGGGAACACTGAAGCTTTCTTT.

This clone was found a few times. CDR3 protein: CASTLRTSEGYTF. The CDR3 nucleotides read TGTGCCAGCACCTTACGCACATCGGAGGGCTACACCTTC. The gene calls are TRBV6-6 and TRBJ1-2; no firm D call. CDR1 and CDR2 from the germline V gene are MNHNY and SVGAGI (reference sequence). V was cut by 7 bases and J by 8 bases, with 17 bases left in between. The CDR3 is 13 amino acids.

The gene calls are TRBV7-9 and TRBJ2-3; a weak D match, TRBD2 (6 bases). CDR1 SEHNR and CDR2 FQNEAQ come from the germline V gene (reference sequence). The CDR3 covers 15 residues. Trimming took 5 bases from V and 0 from J, leaving 12 bases between them. The CDR3 reads CASSPAGFSTDTQYF. The CDR3 region has the DNA TGTGCCAGCAGCCCCGCGGGGTTTAGCACAGATACGCAGTATTTT. The variable domain in full, with the rest retrieved from reference TRBV7-9 and TRBJ2-3, is DTGVSQNPRHKITKRGQNVTFRCDPISEHNRLYWYRQTLGQGPEFLTYFQNEAQLEKSRLLSDRFSAERPKGSFSTLEIQRTEQGDSAMYLCASSPAGFSTDTQYFGPGTRLTVL.

The chain carries TRBV7-9 and TRBJ2-7; a weak D match, TRBD1 (6 bases). CDR1 SEHNR and CDR2 FQNEAQ come from the germline V gene (reference sequence). The CDR3 contains 13 residues. V was shortened by 2 bases and J by 6 bases, with 11 bases between the two germline ends. The CDR3 nucleotides read TGTGCCAGCAGCTTACGCCCAGGGGCCGAGCAGTACTTC. Protein product: CASSLRPGAEQYF.

This sequence joins TRBV5-4 and TRBJ2-2; 12 nucleotides match TRBD1. Germline V gene lookup returns CDR1 SGHNT and CDR2 YYREEE (reference sequence). CDR3 length equals 16 residues. V was pared by 4 bases and J by 4 bases, with 5 bases of the junction left unmatched. As DNA, the CDR3 is TGTGCCAGCAGCGCGGGACAGGGGGCGCCCACCGGGGAGCTGTTTTTT. This sequence encodes CASSAGQGAPTGELFF.

This clone was detected once. The chain links TRBV9 to TRBJ2-4, with 9 bases aligning to TRBD1. The V gene end was trimmed by 5 bases and the J gene end by 1 base; junction bases not matched to a gene: 4. The CDR3 has 15 amino acids. In germline, CDR1 is SGDLS, CDR2 YYNGEE. For the CDR3, the DNA is TGTGCCAGCAGTTCCGGGACAGGGGCCAAAAACATTCAGTACTTC. Protein sequence: CASSSGTGAKNIQYF.

The chain recombines TRBV14 with TRBJ2-6, with D perhaps TRBD2 (5 bases). The CDR3 runs 18 residues. In germline, CDR1 is SGHDN, CDR2 FVKESK. V lost 1 base and J lost 1, with 14 bases in between. CDR3 in DNA: TGTGCCAGCAGCCAAGGCATATTTAGGACTTCTGGGGCCAACGTCCTGACTTTC. Translating it yields CASSQGIFRTSGANVLTF.

J is TRBJ2-5 and V is TRBV29-1, with 9 bases that match TRBD1. This CDR3 contains 20 residues. Trimming removed 0 bases from V and 3 bases from J; junction bases left unmatched: 20. The germline gives CDR1 SQVTM, CDR2 ANQGSEA. CDR3 amino acids: CSVEDTSPGQGPQHKETQYF. The CDR3 nucleotides are TGCAGCGTTGAAGATACCTCCCCGGGACAGGGCCCACAGCACAAAGAGACCCAGTACTTC. The variable domain in full, with the rest retrieved from reference TRBV29-1 and TRBJ2-5, is SAVISQKPSRDICQRGTSLTIQCQVDSQVTMMFWYRQQPGQSLTLIATANQGSEATYESGFVIDKFPISRPNLTFSTLTVSNMSPEDSSIYLCSVEDTSPGQGPQHKETQYFGPGTRLLVL.

The rearrangement joins TRBV4-2 to TRBJ1-2; D gene unclear. The CDR3 length is 14 residues. V was cut by 3 bases and J by 4 bases, with 12 bases left in between. The germline CDR1 and CDR2 sequences are LGHNA and YNFKEQ. CDR3 nucleotides: TGTGCCAGCAGCCAGATTACAGATAGCTATGGCTACACCTTC. Amino acids: CASSQITDSYGYTF.

The genes are TRBV21-1 and TRBJ1-5; the D call TRBD1 from the table was never checked on the DNA. TRBV21-1 is an annotated pseudogene. The CDR3 length is 17 residues. The CDR3 nucleotides read TGTGCCAGCAGCAAAGCGCACACAGGATGTAGCAATCAGCCCCAGCATTTT. Translating gives CASSKAHTGCSNQPQHF.

The chain employs TRBV2 and TRBJ2-1; 10 bases map to TRBD1. Trimming at V came to 9 bases and at J to 7 bases, leaving 6 bases not matched to a gene. The length of the CDR3 is 13 residues. Germline CDR1 reads SNHLY; CDR2 reads FYNNEI. The DNA for the CDR3 is TGTGCCAGTTTCACGGACAGGGGGAATGAGCAGTTCTTC. Translated: CASFTDRGNEQFF. The entire variable domain, with the rest obtained from reference TRBV2 and TRBJ2-1, is as follows: EPEVTQTPSHQVTQMGQEVILRCVPISNHLYFYWYRQILGQKVEFLVSFYNNEISEKSEIFDDQFSVERPDGSNFTLKIRSTKLEDSAMYFCASFTDRGNEQFFGPGTRLTVL.